This T cell receptor beta chain originates from a study of T cells expressing NK-cell markers (dated by TCRdb to the early 2020s). For the study in its entirety: Under 10 donors provided sorted CD3+CD56+NKG2C+, CD3+CD56+NKG2C- and CD3+CD56-NKG2C+ T-cell subsets, whose TCR beta-chain repertoires were profiled. Among the eight sequenced donors, seven were HCMV-seropositive and one was HCMV-seronegative. The eight sequenced donors were randomly selected healthy volunteers, three men and five women. Libraries were sequenced as 2 x 150 bp reads on Illumina HiSeq 2000/2500, MiSeq or NextSeq.

What the research found in general, with its limitations: Those dominant clonotypes were again the most abundant among CD3+CD56-NKG2C+ cells in a few donors, at roughly 25-60.1%. Whether the expanded NKG2C-expressing T cell clones were specific for HCMV antigens remained unclear. In over 5 donors, the dominant CD3+CD56+NKG2C+ clonotypes were among the top 10 CD8+ clonotypes and accounted for roughly 1.0-8% of CD8+ T cells.

Sequencing took place on an Illumina HiSeq 2000. TCR beta cDNA libraries were prepared using 5'RACE template switching, which introduced a universal primer site and unique molecular identifiers. cDNA synthesis was primed from the TCR beta constant segment, followed by two successive PCR amplification steps. On the authors' methods: Reads were demultiplexed and grouped by UMI with MIGEC, and clonotypes were assembled and quantified with MiTCR. To remove erroneous sequences, TCR cDNA sequences were retained only when supported by two or more reads. The tcR package was used for downstream repertoire analysis, and clonotypes were matched between fractions using CDR3 nucleotide sequence together with V segment. Antigen specificity was annotated against VDJdb with VDJmatch, allowing one amino acid substitution in CDR3. Following TCRdb reprocessing, every CDR3 protein sequence forms one entry, and DNA is not provided. In this record, the V and J calls reflect TCRdb's handling and not the investigators' own analysis. This sample's records show about 460,000 distinct CDR3 sequences. Under 1.5% of the sample is taken by the ten largest.

A commercial ELISA kit detecting HCMV-specific IgG in serum was used to determine HCMV serostatus. Ficoll density gradient centrifugation was used to isolate peripheral blood mononuclear cells from blood. From the germline V gene (reference sequence), CDR1 is DFQATT and CDR2 is SNEGSKA. The CDR3 has 16 amino acids, counting the end cysteine and phenylalanine. No DNA is recorded. In the case of this clonotype: It lacks a known antigen.

The chain is assembled from TRBV20-1 and TRBJ2-7; TCRdb's assignment of TRBD2 cannot be checked, as there is no DNA. Sequenced: blood T cells: a sorted CD56 or NKG2C T cell subset, CD4+ or CD8+ T cells, or bulk PBMC T cells (not recorded which). The TCR originated in a woman aged 45-60 years in good health. Donor details come from another sample of the same person, matched by shared clones. The CDR3 corresponds to CSASSGAGARSYEQYF.